Below, 17 T cell receptor beta chains from the same sample are listed, as sequenced in a study of neurological immune-mediated disorders. Using its own MiXCR run on the 5' RACE reads, TCRdb lists one record per CDR3 protein. The sample carries around 130,000 distinct CDR3 sequences, more than 2.5% recorded once. Sequencing was carried out using PBMCs. These receptors all come from a woman aged 25 to 45 with multiple sclerosis.

This clonotype was counted many times. V usage is TRBV29-1 and J usage is TRBJ1-1; D is unclear. The V end lost 6 bases, the J end lost 0 bases, and 5 bases lay between the germline ends. Germline assignment: CDR1 SQVTM and CDR2 ANQGSEA. There are 11 residues in the CDR3. The CDR3 nucleotides read TGCAGCGTATACATGAACACTGAAGCTTTCTTT. Translation: CSVYMNTEAFF.

This clonotype was detected ten times or more. The chain combines TRBV7-2 with TRBJ2-7; 9 nucleotides align to TRBD1. CDR1 is SGHTA and CDR2 is FQGNSA in the germline V gene. After removal of 5 bases from V and 0 bases from J, the junction contained 2 bases not matched to a gene. The CDR3 covers 14 residues. CDR3 sequence reads: CASSRDRVSYEQYF. The CDR3 DNA reads TGTGCCAGCAGCAGGGACAGGGTCTCCTACGAGCAGTACTTC.

This clonotype was detected ten times or more. CDR3 sequence reads: CASSHGTGGSTGELFF. DNA of the CDR3: TGCGCCAGCAGCCACGGGACAGGGGGTAGCACCGGGGAGCTGTTTTTT. V and J are TRBV4-3 and TRBJ2-2; TRBD1 agrees at 11 bases. This CDR3 contains 16 residues. Germline V gives CDR1 LGHNA, CDR2 YSLEER. J was trimmed by 4 bases and V by 3 bases; bases with no gene match: 4.

The table lists this clonotype with many counts. V gene TRBV7-2 combines with J gene TRBJ1-6; maybe TRBD1 (6 bases). The CDR3 covers 15 residues. Germline loops: CDR1 SGHTA, CDR2 FQGNSA. Trimming removed 5 bases at V and 8 bases at J, with 16 bases between. The DNA of the CDR3 is TGTGCCAGCAGCCAACAGGGACTCCCGGATTCACCCCTCCACTTT. Translating it yields CASSQQGLPDSPLHF.

This clonotype was counted at least ten times. The chain is built from TRBV7-2 and TRBJ1-6; 8 positions match TRBD1. The CDR3 spans 16 residues. After removal of 5 bases from V and 10 bases from J, the junction contained 13 bases not matched to a gene. The germline V gene encodes CDR1 SGHTA and CDR2 FQGNSA. The CDR3 region has the DNA TGTGCCAGCAGCCCACTGCGACAGGGGAGAGTATCACCCCTCCACTTT. It codes for CASSPLRQGRVSPLHF.

This clonotype was counted ten times or more. The chain carries TRBV14 and TRBJ2-2; D not resolved. Germline V lookup: CDR1 SGHDN, CDR2 FVKESK. There are 13 residues in the CDR3. V was pared by 0 bases and J by 6 bases, with 5 bases between. CDR3 coding DNA: TGTGCCAGCAGCCAAGATATGGCCGGGGAGCTGTTTTTT. Translation gives CASSQDMAGELFF. Full variable domain (missing parts from reference TRBV14 and TRBJ2-2): EAGVTQFPSHSVIEKGQTVTLRCDPISGHDNLYWYRRVMGKEIKFLLHFVKESKQDESGMPNNRFLAERTGGTYSTLKVQPAELEDSGVYFCASSQDMAGELFFGEGSRLTVL.

This clonotype was seen ten or more times. The chain joins TRBV6-2 or TRBV6-3 to TRBJ2-4; a possible D gene is TRBD2 (6 bases). V lost 3 bases, J lost 5 bases, and 17 bases lay in between. The germline V gene encodes CDR1 MNHEY and CDR2 SVGEGT. CDR3 length equals 16 residues. The CDR3 is CASSYLAEGIQNIQYF. CDR3 sequence (DNA): TGTGCCAGCAGTTATTTGGCGGAGGGGATCCAAAACATTCAGTACTTC.

The chain combines TRBV20-1 with TRBJ1-1; D is ambiguous. The germline CDR1 and CDR2 sequences are DFQATT and SNEGSKA (reference sequence). The CDR3 is 13 residues long. The V and J ends lost 5 bases and 1 base respectively, with 11 bases between them. CDR3 loop: CSALLGSNTEAFF. CDR3 DNA: TGCAGTGCTCTTTTGGGGTCGAACACTGAAGCTTTCTTT.

This clonotype has ten or more counts. This chain connects TRBV12-3 or TRBV12-4 to TRBJ1-3; D ambiguous. This CDR3 is built from 11 residues. Deletions cut 3 bases from V and 6 bases from J, with 3 bases between. The CDR3 nucleotides are TGTGCCAGCAGTTTCCAAAACACCATATATTTT. As protein: CASSFQNTIYF.

This clonotype has at least ten counts. The chain combines TRBV5-6 with TRBJ2-7; the match to TRBD1 covers 8 bases. Germline lookup yields CDR1 SGHDT and CDR2 YYEEEE. The trim removed 4 bases at V and 0 bases at J, leaving 6 bases unmatched. This CDR3 has 15 residues. The CDR3 loop reads CASSPDRGPSYEQYF. CDR3 coding DNA: TGTGCCAGCAGCCCCGACAGGGGACCCTCCTACGAGCAGTACTTC.

The chain is built from TRBV10-1 and TRBJ2-4; D possibly corresponds to TRBD1 (6 bases). The CDR3 spans 17 residues. Trimming removed 0 bases from V and 1 base from J, with 13 bases in between. The germline gives CDR1 WNHNN, CDR2 SYGVQD (reference sequence). CDR3 in amino acids: CASSESKGELAKNIQYF. CDR3 DNA sequence: TGCGCCAGCAGTGAGTCCAAGGGGGAGTTGGCCAAAAACATTCAGTACTTC.

There are many counts of this clonotype. The chain recombines TRBV5-1 with TRBJ1-1; TRBD1 matches at 7 bases. J lost 11 bases, V lost 4 bases, and 14 bases had no gene match. There are 14 residues in the CDR3. CDR1 and CDR2 (germline): SGHRS, YFSETQ. CDR3 bases: TGCGCCAGCAGCGTGATAGGACAGGACTCTGGTGCTTTCTTT. Amino acids: CASSVIGQDSGAFF.

This clonotype occurred many times. This chain connects TRBV3-1 to TRBJ2-7; D not resolved. V gave up 0 bases and J gave up 2 bases, with 8 bases separating them. Per the germline V gene, CDR1 is LGHDT and CDR2 is YNNKEL (reference sequence). This CDR3 is 14 amino acids long. Written as DNA, the CDR3 is TGTGCCAGCAGCCAAGATCTGGTGACCTACGAGCAGTACTTC. It encodes CASSQDLVTYEQYF.

This clonotype was counted many times. The chain links TRBV29-1 to TRBJ2-7, with D uncertain. Trimming took off 3 bases at V and 2 bases at J, with 14 bases between the two ends. The CDR3 is made up of 14 amino acids. Germline V gene data show CDR1 as SQVTM and CDR2 as ANQGSEA. CDR3 sequence reads: CSVEVPLFPYEQYF. Written as DNA, the CDR3 is TGCAGCGTTGAGGTGCCCTTATTCCCCTACGAGCAGTACTTC.

The table lists this clonotype with many counts. V gene TRBV6-1 combines with J gene TRBJ1-5; no clear D. This CDR3 has 14 residues. V lost 0 bases and J lost 7, with 10 bases in between. From germline, CDR1 is MNHNS and CDR2 SASEGT. CDR3 coding DNA: TGTGCCAGCAGTGAAGCAACTCCCAGGCAGCCCCAGCATTTT. Translation: CASSEATPRQPQHF.

The rearrangement joins TRBV19 to TRBJ1-1; tentatively, D is TRBD1 (5 bases). Trimming stripped 5 bases from V and 4 bases from J, with 17 bases between. There are 15 residues in the CDR3. CDR1 is LNHDA and CDR2 is SQIVND in the germline V gene (reference sequence). Here the CDR3 DNA reads TGTGCCAGTAGTGGCTTCCGGGGGGTGGGCACTGAAGCTTTCTTT. Protein sequence: CASSGFRGVGTEAFF. Full variable domain (missing parts from reference TRBV19 and TRBJ1-1): DGGITQSPKYLFRKEGQNVTLSCEQNLNHDAMYWYRQDPGQGLRLIYYSQIVNDFQKGDIAEGYSVSREKKESFPLTVTSAQKNPTAFYLCASSGFRGVGTEAFFGQGTRLTVV.

The CDR3 coding sequence is TGTGCCAGCAGCTTAGTTGGGGGTAGCCACAATGAGCAGTTCTTC. Amino acids: CASSLVGGSHNEQFF. The gene calls are TRBV7-3 and TRBJ2-1; D is possibly TRBD1 or TRBD2 (5 bases each). The CDR3 covers 15 residues. Germline CDR1 reads SGHTA; CDR2 reads FQGTGA. Trimming stripped 2 bases from V and 5 bases from J, with 13 bases between. The variable domain in full, completed from reference TRBV7-3 and TRBJ2-1, reads GAGVSQTPSNKVTEKGKYVELRCDPISGHTALYWYRQSLGQGPEFLIYFQGTGAADDSGLPNDRFFAVRPEGSVSTLKIQRTERGDSAVYLCASSLVGGSHNEQFFGPGTRLTVL.